The next 21 T cell receptor beta chains were all read from a single sample in a study of blood T cell repertoires in COVID-19. Clones were read by immunoSEQ multiplex PCR, and TCRdb kept only the in-frame ones, dropping some. The sample has about 200,000 clones; 75% to 85% are singletons. Sequencing used peripheral blood. These receptors were collected from a woman between 35 and 50 years old with COVID-19, enrolled during active disease.

This clone was counted once. This chain links TRBV13 with TRBJ1-4; D uncertain. Trimming shortened V by 0 bases and J by 4 bases, and 3 bases separated the two germline ends. Germline loops: CDR1 PRHDT, CDR2 FYEKMQ (reference sequence). The CDR3 runs 13 residues. Here the CDR3 reads CASSLGSNEKLFF. The CDR3 DNA is TGTGCCAGCAGCTTAGGGAGTAATGAAAAACTGTTTTTT. Variable domain in full (rest from reference TRBV13 and TRBJ1-4): AAGVIQSPRHLIKEKRETATLKCYPIPRHDTVYWYQQGPGQDPQFLISFYEKMQSDKGSIPDRFSAQQFSDYHSELNMSSLELGDSALYFCASSLGSNEKLFFGSGTQLSVL.

This chain uses TRBV25-1 with TRBJ1-2; no clear D. In germline, CDR1 is MGHDK, CDR2 SYGVNS. CDR3 length: 15 amino acids. V was cut by 4 bases and J by 1 base, with 13 bases left in between. The CDR3 spells CASSGTQIYNYGYTF. CDR3 nucleotides: TGTGCCAGCAGTGGAACCCAAATCTATAACTATGGCTACACCTTC.

The genes are TRBV18 and TRBJ2-4; D perhaps matches TRBD1 (6 bases). The germline V and J ends were trimmed by 3 bases and 4 bases, with 13 bases remaining between them. This CDR3 contains 15 residues. Germline assignment: CDR1 KGHSH and CDR2 LQKENI. CDR3 sequence (DNA): TGTGCCAGCTCACCCTCGAGACAGGAGAAAAACATTCAGTACTTC. Protein: CASSPSRQEKNIQYF.

The chain recombines TRBV2 with TRBJ1-4; 9 bases align to TRBD1. The CDR3 is made up of 16 amino acids. With V trimmed by 7 bases and J by 4 bases, 10 bases remained unmatched. Germline loops: CDR1 SNHLY, CDR2 FYNNEI. DNA for the CDR3: TGTGCCAGCATGACAGGGGGTTCTTTGGGTAATGAAAAACTGTTTTTT. Translating it yields CASMTGGSLGNEKLFF.

This chain uses TRBV27 with TRBJ2-1; 9 nucleotides line up with TRBD1. V was pared by 1 base and J by 7 bases, with 5 bases of the junction left unmatched. Germline V lookup: CDR1 MNHEY, CDR2 SMNVEV (reference sequence). CDR3 length: 15 amino acids. CDR3 residues: CASSLLGTGRNEQFF. CDR3 in DNA: TGTGCCAGCAGTTTATTAGGGACAGGGCGGAATGAGCAGTTCTTC.

This clone was counted only a few times. J is TRBJ1-4 and V is TRBV5-4; 8 bases agree with TRBD1. The V gene's germline CDR1 is SGHNT and CDR2 YYREEE (reference sequence). This CDR3 contains 14 residues. V gave up 5 bases and J gave up 7 bases; unmatched junction bases: 7. The CDR3 loop reads CASSRQGSSEKLFF. CDR3 sequence (DNA): TGTGCCAGCAGTCGACAGGGGTCTAGTGAAAAACTGTTTTTT.

A note on this clone: The germline gene is not matched at one end of the junction; a read error may be the cause. The J gene is TRBJ1-1, the V gene TRBV18, with TRBD1 identical over 8 bases. The CDR3 contains 17 residues. Per the germline V gene, CDR1 is KGHSH and CDR2 is LQKENI. The CDR3 DNA sequence: TGTGCCAGCTCCCCACCTGGACAGGGCGGGGGTAGCACTGAAGCTTTCTTT. It codes for CASSPPGQGGGSTEAFF.

This chain uses TRBV6-1 with TRBJ1-3, with D possibly being TRBD1 (5 bases). The CDR3 sequence is 12 residues long. Trimming took off 0 bases at V and 13 bases at J, with 10 bases between the two ends. Germline loops: CDR1 MNHNS, CDR2 SASEGT. CDR3 in amino acids: CASSEAGPSIYF. The CDR3 DNA reads as TGTGCCAGCAGTGAAGCGGGGCCTTCAATATATTTT.

CDR3 coding DNA: TGCAGCGTTCGTCAGGTCGGAACTGAAGCTTTCTTT. Translated: CSVRQVGTEAFF. V and J are TRBV29-1 and TRBJ1-1; D gene uncertain. Germline V gives CDR1 SQVTM, CDR2 ANQGSEA. V was shortened by 5 bases and J by 5 bases, with 12 bases between the two germline ends. CDR3 length: 12 amino acids.

The rearrangement links TRBV6-5 to TRBJ1-1, with TRBD1 matching 7 bases. CDR1 and CDR2 from the germline V gene are MNHEY and SVGAGI. The CDR3 consists of 13 residues. V shed 7 bases and J 5 bases; nucleotides not matched to a gene: 7. The CDR3 nucleotides are TGTGCCAGCACCCGACAGGGAACGACTGAAGCTTTCTTT. Encoded protein: CASTRQGTTEAFF.

The chain combines TRBV5-1 with TRBJ1-3; D gene unclear. This CDR3 has 16 residues. Germline V gene sequence: CDR1 SGHRS, CDR2 YFSETQ. The V end lost 4 bases, the J end lost 2 bases, and 16 bases lay between the germline ends. For the CDR3, the DNA is TGCGCCAGCAGCCCATCTGCGGGAATGGCTGGAAACACCATATATTTT. This sequence encodes CASSPSAGMAGNTIYF.

This clone was seen a few times. The V and J genes are TRBV4-2 and TRBJ1-4; tentative D call: TRBD1 (5 bases). The germline V gene has CDR1 LGHNA and CDR2 YNFKEQ. V lost 1 base and J 0 bases, leaving 9 bases between the germline ends. The CDR3 runs 16 residues. CDR3 loop: CASSQGQIATNEKLFF. The CDR3 nucleotides read TGTGCCAGCAGCCAAGGACAGATCGCAACTAATGAAAAACTGTTTTTT.

The genes are TRBV2 and TRBJ2-1; 7 positions agree with TRBD1. The CDR3 covers 13 residues. Germline CDR1 is SNHLY and CDR2 is FYNNEI. J lost 7 bases, V lost 5 bases, and 5 bases had no gene match. The CDR3 protein is CASSPQGENEQFF. Written as DNA, the CDR3 is TGTGCCAGCAGTCCCCAGGGGGAAAATGAGCAGTTCTTC.

This clone was detected once. The chain carries TRBV12-5 and TRBJ2-1, with TRBD1 matching 7 bases. CDR3 length equals 15 residues. V was pared by 6 bases and J by 1 base, with 6 bases of the junction left unmatched. Germline V gene lookup returns CDR1 LGHNT and CDR2 FRNRAP. CDR3 nucleotides: TGTGCTAGTGGCCCCGACAGGGCATCCTACAATGAGCAGTTCTTC. It encodes CASGPDRASYNEQFF.

The chain's CDR3 is CASSPRTELAGELFF. The CDR3 DNA is TGTGCCAGCAGCCCCCGGACAGAGCTCGCCGGGGAGCTGTTTTTT. The V gene is TRBV11-3, the J gene TRBJ2-2, with a possible D match to TRBD1 (6 bases). Germline CDR1 and CDR2: SGHNT and YENEEA. This CDR3 contains 15 residues. V lost 5 bases and J 6 bases, leaving 16 bases between the germline ends.

This clone was recorded once. The V gene is TRBV10-3, the J gene TRBJ1-6, with 10 bases that match TRBD1. The CDR3 is 17 amino acids. The germline gives CDR1 ENHRY, CDR2 SYGVKD. Trimming cost V 2 bases and J 7 bases; bases outside gene matches: 8. The CDR3 region is CAISEAGTGDGNSPLHF. The CDR3 DNA sequence: TGTGCCATCAGTGAGGCGGGGACAGGGGATGGGAATTCACCCCTCCACTTT.

This rearrangement joins TRBV18 to TRBJ2-2; 7 positions match TRBD1. The V gene end was trimmed by 4 bases and the J gene end by 5 bases; junction bases not matched to a gene: 7. Germline lookup yields CDR1 KGHSH and CDR2 LQKENI. This CDR3 contains 15 residues. CDR3 bases: TGTGCCAGCTCACGTACAGGGGCTAGTACCGGGGAGCTGTTTTTT. It is translated as CASSRTGASTGELFF.

This clone was counted ten times or more. The rearrangement uses TRBV29-1 and TRBJ2-2; 8 nucleotides match TRBD2. Trimming at V came to 7 bases and at J to 0 bases, leaving 7 bases not matched to a gene. The CDR3 totals 15 residues. Germline V gene sequence: CDR1 SQVTM, CDR2 ANQGSEA. The CDR3: CSAHGGATNTGELFF. CDR3 in DNA: TGCAGCGCCCACGGGGGGGCAACGAACACCGGGGAGCTGTTTTTT.

The rearrangement links TRBV7-7 to TRBJ2-7, with D maybe TRBD2 (5 bases). V lost 4 bases, J lost 3 bases, and 16 bases lay in between. This CDR3 is built from 15 residues. Germline CDR1 is SSHAT and CDR2 is FNYEAQ (reference sequence). Written as DNA, the CDR3 is TGTGCCAGCAGCTCCGGAGAGGGTCCCCACTACGAGCAGTACTTC. The encoded protein is CASSSGEGPHYEQYF.

The chain is built from TRBV7-8 and TRBJ2-5; the match to TRBD2 covers 12 bases. Germline loops: CDR1 SGHVS, CDR2 FQNEAQ. The CDR3 is made up of 16 amino acids. The trim removed 1 base at V and 6 bases at J, leaving 6 bases unmatched. The CDR3 bases are TGTGCCAGCAGCTTAGGGGCTAGCGGGGGGGCAAAGACCCAGTACTTC. This sequence encodes CASSLGASGGAKTQYF.

V usage is TRBV6-5 and J usage is TRBJ1-5; unclear D gene. Trimming stripped 2 bases from V and 5 bases from J, with 7 bases between. The germline CDR1 and CDR2 sequences are MNHEY and SVGAGI. The CDR3 is 13 amino acids. CDR3 sequence (DNA): TGTGCCAGCAGTTACCTCGCGGATCAGCCCCAGCATTTT. Residues: CASSYLADQPQHF.